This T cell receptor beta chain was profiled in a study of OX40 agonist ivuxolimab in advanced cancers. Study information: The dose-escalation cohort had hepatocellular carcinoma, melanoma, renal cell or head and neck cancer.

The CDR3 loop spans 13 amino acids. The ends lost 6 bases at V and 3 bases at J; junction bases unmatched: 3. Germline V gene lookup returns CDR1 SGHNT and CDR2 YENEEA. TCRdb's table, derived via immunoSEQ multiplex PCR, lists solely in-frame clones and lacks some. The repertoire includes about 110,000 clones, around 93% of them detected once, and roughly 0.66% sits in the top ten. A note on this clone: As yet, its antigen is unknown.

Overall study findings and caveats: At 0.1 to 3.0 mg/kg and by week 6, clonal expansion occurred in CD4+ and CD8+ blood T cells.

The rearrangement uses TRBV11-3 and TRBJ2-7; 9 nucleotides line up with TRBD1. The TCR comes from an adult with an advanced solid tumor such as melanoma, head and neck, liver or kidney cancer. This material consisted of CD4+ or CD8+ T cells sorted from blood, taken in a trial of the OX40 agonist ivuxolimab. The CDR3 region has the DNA TGTGCCAGCAGTACGACAGGGGGCTACGAGCAGTACTTC. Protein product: CASSTTGGYEQYF.